Sequencing of this T cell receptor (beta chain) was carried out in a study of metastatic and nonmetastatic thyroid tumors. The table lists this clone with a few counts. Its antigen is currently unknown. Overall study results and limits: In both blood and tumor samples, TCR beta diversity was reported significantly higher for malignant than benign nodules.

Between the trimmed V and J ends, which lost 0 bases and 0 bases, there was a span of 6 bases. Per germline, CDR1 SGHNT and CDR2 YENEEA. This CDR3 contains 15 residues. Study processing details: To classify distant metastasis in papillary thyroid cancer, a model was built from CDR3 differences across clinicopathological groups. TCRdb re-called clones via MiXCR from the PCR reads. Here the V and J calls rest on TCRdb's processing, not on the authors' analysis. The table lists about 43,000 clones, around 3.1% of them singletons. No treatment had been given to any patient before thyroid surgery. V and J are TRBV11-3 and TRBJ2-1; D is undetermined. This TCR was sampled from a female donor with papillary thyroid cancer or a benign thyroid nodule (not recorded which). Some clones in this sample may be carry-over from other donors' samples. Sequencing was performed on blood. This CDR3 reads CASSLEQSSYNEQFF. CDR3 DNA sequence: TGTGCCAGCAGCTTAGAACAGAGCTCCTACAATGAGCAGTTCTTC.